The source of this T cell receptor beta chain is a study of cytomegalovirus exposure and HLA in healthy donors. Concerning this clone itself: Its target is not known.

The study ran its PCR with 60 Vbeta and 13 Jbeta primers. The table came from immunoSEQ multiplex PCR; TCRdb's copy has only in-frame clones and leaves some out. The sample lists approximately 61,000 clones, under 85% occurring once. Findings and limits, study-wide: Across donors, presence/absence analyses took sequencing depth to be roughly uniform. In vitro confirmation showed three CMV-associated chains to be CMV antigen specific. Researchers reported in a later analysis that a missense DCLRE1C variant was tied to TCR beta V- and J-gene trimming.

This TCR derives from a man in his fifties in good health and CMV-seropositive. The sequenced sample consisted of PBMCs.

In DNA, the CDR3 is TGCGCCAGCAGCTCCGGGACTAACTACGAGCAGTACTTC. It yields the protein CASSSGTNYEQYF. The chain employs TRBV5-1 and TRBJ2-7; 7 nucleotides match TRBD2. The germline V gene has CDR1 SGHRS and CDR2 YFSETQ. This CDR3 region has 13 residues. The ends lost 3 bases at V and 3 bases at J; junction bases unmatched: 3.